Presented here are 21 T cell receptor beta chains from one specimen sequenced in a study of blood T cells in healthy people across ages. The second PCR ran about 6 to 12 cycles with a sample-barcoded 5' primer and J-beta primers. TCRdb re-called the 5' RACE reads with MiXCR, one entry per CDR3 protein. The sample holds 270,000 or so distinct CDR3 sequences, roughly 26% seen once. Sequencing used blood. The receptors were gathered from a woman in her 70s in good health.

This clonotype was found a few times. The chain employs TRBV5-1 and TRBJ1-6; 11 nucleotides line up with TRBD1. With 2 bases clipped from V and 8 bases from J, the junction kept 15 bases outside the gene matches. The CDR3 length is 19 residues. Germline assignment: CDR1 SGHRS and CDR2 YFSETQ. The CDR3 DNA follows: TGCGCCAGCAGCTTATACCCGGGACAGGGGGTGCTTGGAGATTCACCCCTCCACTTT. This sequence encodes CASSLYPGQGVLGDSPLHF.

For this clonotype: This may stem from a read error, because a much larger clone lies one nucleotide away. CDR3 nucleotide sequence: TGTGCCAGCAGCTTAATTGCGACCCAGTACTTC. Amino acid sequence: CASSLIATQYF. J is TRBJ2-1 and V is TRBV7-2; no clear D gene. Gene TRBJ2-5 matches the end of the DNA better, so the J call may be wrong. Germline V gene lookup returns CDR1 SGHTA and CDR2 FQGNSA. The CDR3 runs 11 residues.

The genes are TRBV6-2 or TRBV6-3 and TRBJ2-1, with D maybe TRBD1 (6 bases). Trimming cost V 10 bases and J 1 base, with 14 bases left between them. From germline, CDR1 is MNHEY and CDR2 SVGEGT. The CDR3 covers 14 residues. The CDR3 DNA follows: TGTGCCAAATTTGAGGGGGAATCCTACAATGAGCAGTTCTTC. This gives the protein CAKFEGESYNEQFF.

V is TRBV5-6 and J is TRBJ2-7; tentatively, D is TRBD1 (7 bases). This CDR3 spans 15 amino acids. V dropped 9 bases and J dropped 3 bases, with 22 bases sitting between them. The V gene's germline CDR1 is SGHDT and CDR2 YYEEEE. Written as DNA, the CDR3 is TGTGCCATCACGGGGGACAGTTGCCAAGTCTACGAGCAGTACTTC. This translates into CAITGDSCQVYEQYF.

The chain recombines TRBV28 with TRBJ1-6, with 7 positions matching TRBD1. J lost 7 bases, V lost 5 bases, and 8 bases had no gene match. The CDR3 loop spans 15 amino acids. The germline V gene encodes CDR1 MDHEN and CDR2 SYDVKM. The CDR3 protein is CASSPADRANSPLHF. In DNA form, the CDR3 reads TGTGCCAGCAGTCCCGCAGACAGGGCCAATTCACCCCTCCACTTT.

This clonotype was seen a few times. The chain has TRBV3-1 and TRBJ2-7; no clear D gene. The V gene's germline CDR1 is LGHDT and CDR2 YNNKEL (reference sequence). V gave up 6 bases and J gave up 6 bases, with 12 bases separating them. The CDR3 runs to 12 residues. The CDR3 coding sequence is TGTGCCAGCAGTCGCGACGATGGCGAGCAGTACTTC. Protein sequence: CASSRDDGEQYF.

J is TRBJ2-6 and V is TRBV6-2 or TRBV6-3; no definite D call. V lost 5 bases, J lost 0 bases, and 11 bases lay in between. There are 16 residues in the CDR3. The germline gives CDR1 MNHEY, CDR2 SVGEGT. The CDR3 sequence: CASSALESSGANVLTF. In DNA form, the CDR3 reads TGTGCCAGCAGTGCGCTAGAAAGCTCTGGGGCCAACGTCCTGACTTTC.

The sample holds a few counts of this clonotype. The chain employs TRBV6-1 and TRBJ2-4, with 12 positions matching TRBD2. This CDR3 is built from 17 residues. Germline V CDR1 and CDR2: MNHNS, SASEGT. Trimming at V came to 3 bases and at J to 0 bases, leaving 3 bases not matched to a gene. Written as DNA, the CDR3 is TGTGCCAGCAGTGAGGGACTAGCGGGCCTAGCCAAAAACATTCAGTACTTC. This codes for CASSEGLAGLAKNIQYF.

The chain carries TRBV20-1 and TRBJ2-3; D perhaps matches TRBD2 (6 bases). Trimming pared 8 bases from V and 2 bases from J, leaving 14 bases between. Per germline, CDR1 DFQATT and CDR2 SNEGSKA (reference sequence). The CDR3 covers 13 residues. The CDR3: CSSKGGITDTQYF. DNA of the CDR3: TGCAGTTCAAAGGGCGGGATCACAGATACGCAGTATTTT.

The rearrangement joins TRBV9 to TRBJ2-5, with D tentatively TRBD1 (6 bases). Germline V gene data show CDR1 as SGDLS and CDR2 as YYNGEE. With 0 bases removed from V and 3 bases from J, the gap between germline ends came to 21 bases. The CDR3 runs 18 residues. The DNA for the CDR3 is TGTGCCAGCAGCGTAGGCCTCTCACCGGACAGCACAAAAGAGACCCAGTACTTC. Translation: CASSVGLSPDSTKETQYF.

This clonotype was counted only a few times. The V and J genes are TRBV20-1 and TRBJ2-4; D is possibly TRBD2 (7 bases). The V gene's germline CDR1 is DFQATT and CDR2 SNEGSKA (reference sequence). Trimming removed 1 base at V and 0 bases at J, with 22 bases between. The CDR3 has 19 amino acids. The CDR3 coding sequence is TGCAGTGCTAGAGCCGATGGGGGGGGCGGGCGATTAGCCAAAAACATTCAGTACTTC. Amino acid sequence: CSARADGGGGRLAKNIQYF.

The table lists this clonotype with a few counts. The rearrangement links TRBV28 to TRBJ2-5, with TRBD2 matching over 7 bases. The CDR3 extends over 15 amino acids. V was pared by 6 bases and J by 5 bases, with 12 bases of the junction left unmatched. Germline CDR1 and CDR2: MDHEN and SYDVKM. The CDR3 reads CASRQESGGWETQYF. Written as DNA, the CDR3 is TGTGCCAGCAGACAGGAATCCGGGGGGTGGGAGACCCAGTACTTC. Looking up the rest from reference TRBV28 and TRBJ2-5 gives the full variable domain: DVKVTQSSRYLVKRTGEKVFLECVQDMDHENMFWYRQDPGLGLRLIYFSYDVKMKEKGDIPEGYSVSREKKERFSLILESASTNQTSMYLCASRQESGGWETQYFGPGTRLLVL.

The sample holds a few counts of this clonotype. V is TRBV7-2 and J is TRBJ1-6; D remains ambiguous. Germline CDR1 and CDR2: SGHTA and FQGNSA. This CDR3 region has 13 residues. Trimming left V 4 bases short and J 7 bases short, with 8 bases between. The CDR3 here is CASSSTRNSPLHF. CDR3 in DNA: TGTGCCAGCAGCTCTACGAGGAATTCACCCCTCCACTTT.

There are a few counts of this clonotype. This chain joins TRBV6-4 and TRBJ2-5; D may be TRBD1 or TRBD2 (6 bases each). The DNA end lines up better with TRBJ2-1; the J call may be wrong. The length of the CDR3 is 13 residues. In germline, CDR1 is MRHNA, CDR2 SNTAGT. CDR3 in DNA: TGTGCCAGCAGTGACTCGGGGGGCGATGAGCAGTTCTTC. This sequence encodes CASSDSGGDEQFF.

V and J are TRBV7-9 and TRBJ2-7, with 9 bases lining up with TRBD2. V shed 6 bases, J shed 4 bases, and the junction held 7 bases outside the gene matches. Looked up from germline, CDR1 is SEHNR and CDR2 is FQNEAQ (reference sequence). The CDR3 is 14 amino acids. CDR3 loop: CASSSISGSYEQYF. The CDR3, as DNA: TGTGCCAGCAGTTCTATTAGCGGGAGTTACGAGCAGTACTTC. The full variable domain, rest sourced from reference TRBV7-9 and TRBJ2-7, is DTGVSQNPRHKITKRGQNVTFRCDPISEHNRLYWYRQTLGQGPEFLTYFQNEAQLEKSRLLSDRFSAERPKGSFSTLEIQRTEQGDSAMYLCASSSISGSYEQYFGPGTRLTVT.

This clonotype was seen more than once but under ten times. The chain recombines TRBV28 with TRBJ2-1, with 10 positions matching TRBD1. The length of the CDR3 is 15 residues. Looked up from germline, CDR1 is MDHEN and CDR2 is SYDVKM. V trimming: 3 bases; J trimming: 2 bases; junction bases outside the gene matches: 1. The CDR3 here is CASSFGTGAYNEQFF. The CDR3 nucleotides are TGTGCCAGCAGTTTTGGGACAGGGGCCTACAATGAGCAGTTCTTC.

This clonotype was counted only a few times. The J gene is TRBJ1-4, the V gene TRBV9; D perhaps matches TRBD1 (5 bases). Germline CDR1 SGDLS, CDR2 YYNGEE. Trimming removed 4 bases at V and 8 bases at J, with 15 bases between. The CDR3 runs to 14 residues. The CDR3 is CASSLRGRTEKLFF. The DNA for the CDR3 is TGTGCCAGCAGCCTAAGGGGCAGGACGGAAAAACTGTTTTTT.

This clonotype occurred many times. The V gene is TRBV20-1, the J gene TRBJ2-1; D ambiguous. The CDR3 consists of 13 residues. Deletions cut 7 bases from V and 10 bases from J, with 20 bases between. Germline V gene lookup returns CDR1 DFQATT and CDR2 SNEGSKA (reference sequence). CDR3 nucleotide sequence: TGCAGTGTCGCGGCTGGACCACCTAAGGAGCAGTTCTTC. This sequence encodes CSVAAGPPKEQFF.

This sequence joins TRBV7-2 and TRBJ2-1; a possible D gene is TRBD1 (5 bases). The CDR3 has 15 amino acids. The germline CDR1 and CDR2 sequences are SGHTA and FQGNSA. Between the trimmed V and J ends, which lost 4 bases and 1 base, there was a span of 11 bases. The CDR3 spells CASSSLGQSYNEQFF. CDR3 sequence (DNA): TGTGCCAGCAGCTCCTTGGGGCAGTCCTACAATGAGCAGTTCTTC. The whole variable domain, filled in from reference TRBV7-2 and TRBJ2-1, reads GAGVSQSPSNKVTEKGKDVELRCDPISGHTALYWYRQSLGQGLEFLIYFQGNSAPDKSGLPSDRFSAERTGGSVSTLTIQRTQQEDSAVYLCASSSLGQSYNEQFFGPGTRLTVL.

The chain joins TRBV20-1 to TRBJ2-5, with a weak D call TRBD1 (6 bases). The CDR3 totals 17 residues. Germline CDR1 and CDR2: DFQATT and SNEGSKA (reference sequence). With 5 bases removed from V and 3 bases from J, the gap between germline ends came to 25 bases. The CDR3 coding sequence is TGCAGTGCTCCGGCTGGGGGCACTCCGGCGTTAGAAGAGACCCAGTACTTC. Protein: CSAPAGGTPALEETQYF.

This clonotype was counted only a few times. The chain recombines TRBV5-1 with TRBJ1-1; D gene uncertain. The V gene lost 3 bases and the J gene lost 6 bases, with 9 bases spanning the gap. Germline V gene data show CDR1 as SGHRS and CDR2 as YFSETQ. The CDR3 is 12 amino acids. CDR3 nucleotide sequence: TGCGCCAGCAGCTCCGGGCCTTCTGAAGCTTTCTTT. Protein product: CASSSGPSEAFF.